This T cell receptor (beta chain) derives from a study of T cell changes during pregnancy in multiple sclerosis. TCRdb keeps only in-frame clones here, not all; method: immunoSEQ multiplex PCR. The sample has 55,000 to 70,000 clones, around 93% seen once; the top ten hold under 2%. The germline CDR1 and CDR2 sequences are SGHTA and FQGTGA. This CDR3 contains 14 residues. The V segment lost 3 bases and the J segment 3 bases; nucleotides outside the gene matches: 3. The chain links TRBV7-3 to TRBJ2-3; 7 bases are shared with TRBD2. The source was peripheral blood, collected after pregnancy. The receptor comes from a female donor with multiple sclerosis, enrolled in a pregnancy study. The CDR3 sequence is CASSLGGRTDTQYF. As DNA, the CDR3 is TGTGCCAGCAGCTTGGGAGGGAGAACAGATACGCAGTATTTT.